This entry lists 23 T cell receptor beta chains sequenced from one sample in a study of blood T cell repertoires in COVID-19. The table came from immunoSEQ multiplex PCR; TCRdb's copy has only in-frame clones and leaves some out. This sample has a few hundred thousand clones, with roughly 85% found just once. The sequenced material came from peripheral blood. The source is a woman younger than 35 with acute or convalescent COVID-19.

As DNA, the CDR3 is TGTGCCAGCAGCACAACCTTACTAGCGGGGAACACAGATACGCAGTATTTT. Amino acid sequence: CASSTTLLAGNTDTQYF. The V gene is TRBV5-4, the J gene TRBJ2-3; 10 nucleotides line up with TRBD2. J was trimmed by 2 bases and V by 4 bases; bases with no gene match: 10. This CDR3 comprises 17 residues. Germline CDR1 and CDR2: SGHNT and YYREEE (reference sequence).

This clone has a single count. The chain joins TRBV4-2 to TRBJ1-6, with D uncertain. The length of the CDR3 is 19 residues. The V gene lost 0 bases and the J gene lost 0 bases, with 15 bases spanning the gap. Per germline, CDR1 LGHNA and CDR2 YNFKEQ. The CDR3 nucleotides read TGTGCCAGCAGCCAAGAGCGGTCAGCCCTAAGCTCCTATAATTCACCCCTCCACTTT. Translated, it gives CASSQERSALSSYNSPLHF.

The chain uses TRBV5-1 and TRBJ2-3; D possibly corresponds to TRBD2 (5 bases). Germline CDR1 is SGHRS and CDR2 is YFSETQ. This CDR3 is 15 amino acids long. V dropped 0 bases and J dropped 0 bases, with 8 bases sitting between them. CDR3 region: CASSLVGVSTDTQYF. CDR3 nucleotide sequence: TGCGCCAGCAGCTTGGTCGGGGTTAGCACAGATACGCAGTATTTT. The full variable domain, in which reference TRBV5-1 and TRBJ2-3 provide the parts outside the CDR3, is KAGVTQTPRYLIKTRGQQVTLSCSPISGHRSVSWYQQTPGQGLQFLFEYFSETQRNKGNFPGRFSGRQFSNSRSEMNVSTLELGDSALYLCASSLVGVSTDTQYFGPGTRLTVL.

This clone was seen once. The chain is built from TRBV5-1 and TRBJ1-4; 7 bases are shared with TRBD1. The germline V gene has CDR1 SGHRS and CDR2 YFSETQ. J gave up 0 bases and V 5 bases, and 4 bases lay outside the gene matches. CDR3 length: 15 residues. The CDR3 loop reads CASREQGTTNEKLFF. Here the CDR3 DNA reads TGCGCCAGCAGGGAACAGGGGACAACTAATGAAAAACTGTTTTTT.

The chain has TRBV2 and TRBJ1-1, with 7 positions matching TRBD1. Germline CDR1 reads SNHLY; CDR2 reads FYNNEI. After removal of 5 bases from V and 3 bases from J, the junction contained 3 bases not matched to a gene. The CDR3 covers 13 residues. This CDR3 reads CASSSGTDTEAFF. The CDR3 DNA sequence: TGTGCCAGCAGTTCCGGGACAGACACTGAAGCTTTCTTT.

The V call is TRBV7-9, the J call TRBJ2-1, with 11 bases aligning to TRBD2. Germline assignment: CDR1 SEHNR and CDR2 FQNEAQ (reference sequence). The CDR3 extends over 18 amino acids. J gave up 3 bases and V 5 bases, and 12 bases lay outside the gene matches. The CDR3 DNA reads as TGTGCCAGCAGCGATTCCGGGTTAGCGGGAGGGCTCTACAATGAGCAGTTCTTC. Residues: CASSDSGLAGGLYNEQFF.

The chain joins TRBV7-9 to TRBJ1-2, with a weak D call TRBD1 (6 bases). The CDR3 covers 13 residues. Trimming removed 1 base at V and 6 bases at J, with 9 bases between. The germline gives CDR1 SEHNR, CDR2 FQNEAQ (reference sequence). CDR3 bases: TGTGCCAGCAGCTTAGGTCGGACAGATGGCTACACCTTC. This gives the protein CASSLGRTDGYTF.

This clone turned up a few times. The rearrangement joins TRBV12-3 or TRBV12-4 to TRBJ1-3; D remains unclear. The V and J ends lost 3 bases and 4 bases respectively, with 4 bases between them. There are 12 residues in the CDR3. The CDR3 spells CASSFGGNTIYF. CDR3 bases: TGTGCCAGCAGTTTTGGCGGAAACACCATATATTTT.

The chain carries TRBV4-1 and TRBJ1-1; 7 positions agree with TRBD1. This CDR3 region has 16 residues. The germline gives CDR1 MGHRA, CDR2 YSYEKL. Trimming removed 3 bases from V and 2 bases from J; junction bases left unmatched: 9. The CDR3 DNA is TGCGCCAGCAGCCATCCCGCCGGGACAGCTAACACTGAAGCTTTCTTT. Its protein is CASSHPAGTANTEAFF.

This clone was seen a single time. V gene TRBV5-6 combines with J gene TRBJ1-6; D uncertain. The CDR3 contains 12 residues. Germline V gene sequence: CDR1 SGHDT, CDR2 YYEEEE. V was pared by 0 bases and J by 12 bases, with 7 bases between. In DNA form, the CDR3 reads TGTGCCAGCAGCTTGGTATCCGGACCCCTCCACTTT. The encoded protein is CASSLVSGPLHF.

The genes are TRBV7-3 and TRBJ1-5; a weak D match, TRBD1 (5 bases). This CDR3 is built from 16 residues. The V gene's germline CDR1 is SGHTA and CDR2 FQGTGA. V lost 5 bases, J lost 3 bases, and 17 bases lay in between. The DNA of the CDR3 is TGTGCCAGCAGCCGTGCTTCGGGGGTGAACAATCAGCCCCAGCATTTT. It is translated as CASSRASGVNNQPQHF.

This chain links TRBV7-3 with TRBJ1-4; D is unclear. V dropped 1 base and J dropped 2 bases, with 8 bases sitting between them. Germline CDR1 and CDR2: SGHTA and FQGTGA. The CDR3 has 15 amino acids. The CDR3 DNA reads as TGTGCCAGCAGCTTAAGGCAGGCTACTAATGAAAAACTGTTTTTT. Its translation is CASSLRQATNEKLFF. Based on the CDR3 plus reference TRBV7-3 and TRBJ1-4, the full variable domain is GAGVSQTPSNKVTEKGKYVELRCDPISGHTALYWYRQSLGQGPEFLIYFQGTGAADDSGLPNDRFFAVRPEGSVSTLKIQRTERGDSAVYLCASSLRQATNEKLFFGSGTQLSVL.

The gene calls are TRBV19 and TRBJ2-7; 8 nucleotides align to TRBD2. The CDR3 is made up of 15 amino acids. From germline, CDR1 is LNHDA and CDR2 SQIVND (reference sequence). Trimming at V came to 5 bases and at J to 2 bases, leaving 8 bases not matched to a gene. The CDR3 DNA reads as TGTGCCAGTAGTGACCCCGGGACTAGTGCCTACGAGCAGTACTTC. Translated, it gives CASSDPGTSAYEQYF.

This clone is a singleton in its sample. The chain is built from TRBV11-1 and TRBJ1-4, with D tentatively TRBD1 (6 bases). The germline V gene has CDR1 SGHAT and CDR2 FQDESV (reference sequence). The CDR3 extends over 13 amino acids. Trimming took 6 bases from V and 5 from J, leaving 10 bases between them. Written as DNA, the CDR3 is TGTGCCAGCAGTCGCACAGGGAATGAAAAACTGTTTTTT. Translating it yields CASSRTGNEKLFF. Full variable domain (rest looked up from reference TRBV11-1 and TRBJ1-4): EAEVAQSPRYKITEKSQAVAFWCDPISGHATLYWYRQILGQGPELLVQFQDESVVDDSQLPKDRFSAERLKGVDSTLKIQPAELGDSAMYLCASSRTGNEKLFFGSGTQLSVL.

The sample holds a few counts of this clone. The chain combines TRBV21-1 with TRBJ2-1; whether TRBD2, the table's D call, matches the DNA was not checked. TRBV21-1 represents a pseudogene. CDR3 length: 12 amino acids. The CDR3 DNA is TGTGCCAGCAGCAAAGGAGGTGCTGAGCAGTTCTTC. Amino acid sequence: CASSKGGAEQFF.

The chain uses TRBV15 and TRBJ1-1, with 11 bases aligning to TRBD1. The length of the CDR3 is 16 residues. CDR1 is LNHNV, CDR2 YYDKDF, per germline (reference sequence). J was trimmed by 5 bases and V by 3 bases; bases with no gene match: 8. CDR3 nucleotide sequence: TGTGCCACCAGCAGCAAACTCGGACAGGGGGCGACTGAAGCTTTCTTT. It is translated as CATSSKLGQGATEAFF.

The chain uses TRBV5-8 and TRBJ1-1, with 9 positions matching TRBD1. Trimming at V came to 4 bases and at J to 6 bases, leaving 7 bases not matched to a gene. The CDR3 contains 14 residues. The germline V gene encodes CDR1 SGHTS and CDR2 YDEGEE. CDR3 protein: CASSARQGGAEAFF. In nucleotides, the CDR3 is TGTGCCAGCAGCGCCCGACAGGGGGGTGCTGAAGCTTTCTTT.

The V gene is TRBV6-1, the J gene TRBJ1-2; TRBD1 might be the D (6 bases). V lost 3 bases, J lost 6 bases, and 11 bases lay in between. Germline assignment: CDR1 MNHNS and CDR2 SASEGT. The CDR3 is 13 residues long. In DNA, the CDR3 is TGTGCCAGCAGTGAGAGGAGACAGGATGGCTACACCTTC. Encoded protein: CASSERRQDGYTF.

The J gene is TRBJ1-2, the V gene TRBV6-5; D is unclear. The CDR3 totals 14 residues. Germline assignment: CDR1 MNHEY and CDR2 SVGAGI. Trimming cost V 0 bases and J 5 bases, with 10 bases left between them. Written as DNA, the CDR3 is TGTGCCAGCAGTTACTCGGCAGGACTATATGGCTACACCTTC. It is translated as CASSYSAGLYGYTF.

The chain carries TRBV9 and TRBJ1-2; TRBD1 might be the D (5 bases). V shed 0 bases and J shed 4 bases, with 13 bases lying between them. The CDR3 extends over 15 amino acids. Germline values: CDR1 SGDLS, CDR2 YYNGEE. CDR3 residues: CASSVGSRDFYGYTF. CDR3 bases: TGTGCCAGCAGCGTAGGTTCCAGGGATTTCTATGGCTACACCTTC.

The genes are TRBV6-5 and TRBJ1-3; TRBD1 aligns across 8 bases. Germline-derived CDR1 and CDR2 are MNHEY and SVGAGI. The CDR3 extends over 15 amino acids. J gave up 0 bases and V 8 bases, and 6 bases lay outside the gene matches. The CDR3 region has the DNA TGTGCCAGCGGGAGGACAGGGTCCTCTGGAAACACCATATATTTT. Translating it yields CASGRTGSSGNTIYF.

The gene calls are TRBV30 and TRBJ2-5; 9 positions match TRBD2. With 0 bases clipped from V and 4 bases from J, the junction kept 9 bases outside the gene matches. Germline CDR1 is GTSNPN and CDR2 is SVGIG (reference sequence). The CDR3 totals 16 residues. The CDR3 DNA reads as TGTGCCTGGAGTGTACGTGGGGGACTAGCCGGAGAGACCCAGTACTTC. Protein product: CAWSVRGGLAGETQYF.

The genes are TRBV7-3 and TRBJ2-2, with D possibly matching TRBD2 (6 bases). Germline V lookup: CDR1 SGHTA, CDR2 FQGTGA. The germline V and J ends were trimmed by 5 bases and 6 bases, with 10 bases remaining between them. This CDR3 region has 13 residues. In nucleotides, the CDR3 is TGTGCCAGCAGCCCCCGACTAGCCGGGGAGCTGTTTTTT. Amino acids: CASSPRLAGELFF.